Given below is one TCR beta chain in context. What it binds is not known. The CDR3 covers 14 residues. The ends were cut back, 1 base at V and 7 bases at J, with 13 bases in the middle. The V gene's germline CDR1 is SGHTA and CDR2 FQGNSA. This entry is derived from a study of T cells in narcolepsy. Study at large: Patients with NT1 or NT2 and healthy control donors were enrolled. Whole-study results and caveats: In some patient and control memory CD4+ samples, autoreactive clones were absent. Comparing one patient's CSF and blood CD4+ clonotypes highlighted HCRT- and TRIB2-specific autoreactive clonotypes. Healthy controls reportedly lacked the autoreactive clonotypes serially found in patients' blood.

Data came from immunoSEQ multiplex PCR; TCRdb stores just in-frame clones and leaves some out. The sample shows tens of thousands of clones, approximately 82% of them seen only once. The chain has TRBV7-2 and TRBJ1-1; a weak D match, TRBD1 (5 bases). The sequencing sample was made of CD45RA- memory CD4+ T cells from PBMCs. The sequence came from a human donor with narcolepsy. In nucleotides, the CDR3 is TGTGCCAGCAGCTTAGTTAGGACGGACAATGAAGCTTTCTTT. This translates into CASSLVRTDNEAFF.